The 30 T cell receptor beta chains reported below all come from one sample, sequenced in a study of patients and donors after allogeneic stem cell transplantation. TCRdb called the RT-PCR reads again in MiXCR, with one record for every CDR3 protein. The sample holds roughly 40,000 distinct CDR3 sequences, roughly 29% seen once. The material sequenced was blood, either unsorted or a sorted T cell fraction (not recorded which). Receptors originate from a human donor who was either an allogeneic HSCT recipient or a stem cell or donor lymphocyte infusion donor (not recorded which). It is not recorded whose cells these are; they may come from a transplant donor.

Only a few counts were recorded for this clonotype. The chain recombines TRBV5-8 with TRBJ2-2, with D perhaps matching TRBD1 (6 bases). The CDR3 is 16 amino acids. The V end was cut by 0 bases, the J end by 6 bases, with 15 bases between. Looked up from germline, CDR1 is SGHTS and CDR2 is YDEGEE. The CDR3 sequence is CASSLVGARSAGELFF. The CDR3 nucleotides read TGTGCCAGCAGCTTGGTGGGGGCTAGGAGTGCCGGGGAGCTGTTTTTT. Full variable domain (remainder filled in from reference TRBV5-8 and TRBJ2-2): EAGVTQSPTHLIKTRGQQATLRCSPISGHTSVYWYQQALGLGLQFLLWYDEGEERNRGNFPPRFSGRQFPNYSSELNVNALELEDSALYLCASSLVGARSAGELFFGEGSRLTVL.

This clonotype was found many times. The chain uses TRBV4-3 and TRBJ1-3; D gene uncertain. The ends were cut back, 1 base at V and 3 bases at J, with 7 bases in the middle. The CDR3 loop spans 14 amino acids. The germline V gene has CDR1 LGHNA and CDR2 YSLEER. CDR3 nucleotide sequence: TGCGCCAGCAGCCAAGTTCGGGGTGGAAACACCATATATTTT. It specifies CASSQVRGGNTIYF.

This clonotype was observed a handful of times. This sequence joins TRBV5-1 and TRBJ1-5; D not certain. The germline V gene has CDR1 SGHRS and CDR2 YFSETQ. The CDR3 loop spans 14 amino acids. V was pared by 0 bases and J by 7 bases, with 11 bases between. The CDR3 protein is CASSLGLGAQPQHF. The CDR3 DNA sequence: TGCGCCAGCAGCTTGGGGCTGGGCGCGCAGCCCCAGCATTTT.

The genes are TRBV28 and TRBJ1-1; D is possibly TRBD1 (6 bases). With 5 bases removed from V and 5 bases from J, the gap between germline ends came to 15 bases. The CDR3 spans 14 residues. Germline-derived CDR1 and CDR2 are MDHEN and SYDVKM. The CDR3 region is CASSVTGYRTEAFF. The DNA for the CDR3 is TGTGCCAGCAGTGTTACAGGGTATAGGACTGAAGCTTTCTTT.

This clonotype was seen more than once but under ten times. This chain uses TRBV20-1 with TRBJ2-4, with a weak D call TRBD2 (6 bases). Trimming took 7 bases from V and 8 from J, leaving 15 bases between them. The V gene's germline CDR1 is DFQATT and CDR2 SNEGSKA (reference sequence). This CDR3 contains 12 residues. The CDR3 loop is CSVAGRVDIQYF. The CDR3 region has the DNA TGCAGTGTCGCGGGAAGGGTTGACATTCAGTACTTC.

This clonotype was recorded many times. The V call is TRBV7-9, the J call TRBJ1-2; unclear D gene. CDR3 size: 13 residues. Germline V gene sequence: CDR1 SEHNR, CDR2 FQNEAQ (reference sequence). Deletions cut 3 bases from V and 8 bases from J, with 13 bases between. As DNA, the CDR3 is TGTGCCAGCAGCTTCGAGGCCTGGGAAGGCTACACCTTC. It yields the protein CASSFEAWEGYTF.

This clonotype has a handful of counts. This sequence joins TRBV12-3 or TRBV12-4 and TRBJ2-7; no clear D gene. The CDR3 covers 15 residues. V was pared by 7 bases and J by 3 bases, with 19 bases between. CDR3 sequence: CASTESLRASYEQYF. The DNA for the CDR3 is TGTGCCAGCACAGAATCCCTCCGGGCAAGCTACGAGCAGTACTTC.

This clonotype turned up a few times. For the CDR3, the DNA is TGCGCCAGCAGCTTTGGAGCGGGAGGGGACATTCAGTACTTC. Encoded protein: CASSFGAGGDIQYF. This chain links TRBV5-1 with TRBJ2-4; TRBD2 matches at 10 bases. This CDR3 spans 14 amino acids. V trimming: 2 bases; J trimming: 8 bases; junction bases outside the gene matches: 4. Germline CDR1 SGHRS, CDR2 YFSETQ.

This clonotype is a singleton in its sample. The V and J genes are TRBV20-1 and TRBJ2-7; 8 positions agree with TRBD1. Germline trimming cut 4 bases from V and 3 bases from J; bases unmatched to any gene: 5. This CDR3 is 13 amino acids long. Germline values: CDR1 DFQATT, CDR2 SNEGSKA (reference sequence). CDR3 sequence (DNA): TGCAGTGCTACAACAGGGGGATACTACGAGCAGTACTTC. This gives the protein CSATTGGYYEQYF.

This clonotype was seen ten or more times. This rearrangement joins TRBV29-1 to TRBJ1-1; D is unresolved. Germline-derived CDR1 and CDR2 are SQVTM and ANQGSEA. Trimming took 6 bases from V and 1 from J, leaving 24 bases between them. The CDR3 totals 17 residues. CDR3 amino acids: CSVQVTGGSIRNTEAFF. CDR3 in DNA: TGCAGCGTCCAGGTGACGGGCGGGAGCATTAGGAACACTGAAGCTTTCTTT.

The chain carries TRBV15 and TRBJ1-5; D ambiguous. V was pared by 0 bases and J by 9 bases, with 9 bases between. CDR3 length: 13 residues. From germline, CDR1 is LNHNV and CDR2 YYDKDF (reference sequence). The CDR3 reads CATSRDRGVPQHF. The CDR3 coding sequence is TGTGCCACCAGCAGAGATCGCGGGGTGCCCCAGCATTTT.

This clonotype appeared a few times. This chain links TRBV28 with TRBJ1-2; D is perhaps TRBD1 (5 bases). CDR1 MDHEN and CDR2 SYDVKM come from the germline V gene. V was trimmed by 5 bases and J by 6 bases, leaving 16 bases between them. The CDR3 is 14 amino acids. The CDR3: CASSPWGVKNGYTF. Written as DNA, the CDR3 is TGTGCCAGCAGTCCATGGGGGGTAAAGAATGGCTACACCTTC.

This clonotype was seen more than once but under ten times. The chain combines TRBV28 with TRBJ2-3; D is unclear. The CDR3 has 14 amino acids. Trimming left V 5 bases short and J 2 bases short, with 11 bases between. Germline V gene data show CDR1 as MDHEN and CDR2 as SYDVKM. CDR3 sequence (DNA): TGTGCCAGCAGTCCGACCGCATACACAGATACGCAGTATTTT. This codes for CASSPTAYTDTQYF.

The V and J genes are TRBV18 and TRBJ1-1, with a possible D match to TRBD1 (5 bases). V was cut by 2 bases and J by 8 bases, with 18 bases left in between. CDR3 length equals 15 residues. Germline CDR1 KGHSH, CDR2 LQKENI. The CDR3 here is CASSPTETGLSEAFF. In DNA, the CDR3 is TGTGCCAGCTCACCAACGGAAACGGGGCTATCCGAAGCTTTCTTT.

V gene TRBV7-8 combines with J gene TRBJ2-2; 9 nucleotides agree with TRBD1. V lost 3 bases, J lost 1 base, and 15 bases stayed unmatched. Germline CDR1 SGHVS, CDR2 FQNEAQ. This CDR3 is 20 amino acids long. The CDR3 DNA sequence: TGTGCCAGCAGCTTTATTACCGGGACAGGGTTCCCCGGGAACACCGGGGAGCTGTTTTTT. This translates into CASSFITGTGFPGNTGELFF.

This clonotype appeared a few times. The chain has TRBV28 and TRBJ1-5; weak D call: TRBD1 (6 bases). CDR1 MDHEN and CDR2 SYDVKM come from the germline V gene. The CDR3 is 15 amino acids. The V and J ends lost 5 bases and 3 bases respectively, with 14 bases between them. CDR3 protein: CASSPRQELNQPQHF. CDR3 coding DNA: TGTGCCAGCAGTCCACGACAGGAGCTCAATCAGCCCCAGCATTTT.

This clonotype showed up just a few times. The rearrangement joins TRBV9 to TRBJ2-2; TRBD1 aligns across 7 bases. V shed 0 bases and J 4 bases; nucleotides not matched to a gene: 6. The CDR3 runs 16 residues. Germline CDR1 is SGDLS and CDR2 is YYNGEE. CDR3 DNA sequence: TGTGCCAGCAGCGTAGGAGGGGGCGCCGGCACCGGGGAGCTGTTTTTT. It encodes CASSVGGGAGTGELFF.

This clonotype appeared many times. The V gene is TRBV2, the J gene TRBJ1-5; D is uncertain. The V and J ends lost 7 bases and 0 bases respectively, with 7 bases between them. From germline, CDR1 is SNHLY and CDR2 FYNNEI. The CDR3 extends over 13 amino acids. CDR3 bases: TGTGCCAGCAAGGGAGGTAGCAATCAGCCCCAGCATTTT. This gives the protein CASKGGSNQPQHF.

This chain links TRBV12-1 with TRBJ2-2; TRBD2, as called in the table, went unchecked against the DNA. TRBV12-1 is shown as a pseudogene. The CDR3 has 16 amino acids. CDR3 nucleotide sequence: TGTGCCAGCAGCCCTGGACTAGCGGAAAACACCGGGGAGCTGTTTTTT. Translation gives CASSPGLAENTGELFF.

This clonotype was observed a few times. DNA for the CDR3: TGTGCCAGCAGTTTTGTGCAGACAGCGAACACCGGGGAGCTGTTTTTT. Its translation is CASSFVQTANTGELFF. The chain recombines TRBV12-3 or TRBV12-4 with TRBJ2-2; a weak D match, TRBD1 (5 bases). V was pared by 3 bases and J by 0 bases, with 11 bases between. The CDR3 sequence is 16 residues long.

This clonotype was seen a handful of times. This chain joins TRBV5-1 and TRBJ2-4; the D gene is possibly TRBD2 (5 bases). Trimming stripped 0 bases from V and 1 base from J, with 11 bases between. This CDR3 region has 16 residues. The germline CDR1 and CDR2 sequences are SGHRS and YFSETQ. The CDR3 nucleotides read TGCGCCAGCAGCTTGGCAACGGGGATGGCCAAAAACATTCAGTACTTC. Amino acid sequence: CASSLATGMAKNIQYF.

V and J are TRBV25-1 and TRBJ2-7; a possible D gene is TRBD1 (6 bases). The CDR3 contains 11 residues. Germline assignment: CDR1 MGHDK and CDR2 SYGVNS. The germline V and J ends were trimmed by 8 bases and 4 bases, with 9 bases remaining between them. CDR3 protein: CASEDRYEQYF. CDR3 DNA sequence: TGTGCCAGCGAGGACAGATACGAGCAGTACTTC.

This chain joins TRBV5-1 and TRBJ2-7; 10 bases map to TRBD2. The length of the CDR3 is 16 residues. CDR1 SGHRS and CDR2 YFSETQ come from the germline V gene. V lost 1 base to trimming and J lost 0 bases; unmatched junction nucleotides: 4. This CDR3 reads CASSLYGTSDSYEQYF. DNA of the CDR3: TGCGCCAGCAGCTTGTACGGGACTAGCGACTCCTACGAGCAGTACTTC.

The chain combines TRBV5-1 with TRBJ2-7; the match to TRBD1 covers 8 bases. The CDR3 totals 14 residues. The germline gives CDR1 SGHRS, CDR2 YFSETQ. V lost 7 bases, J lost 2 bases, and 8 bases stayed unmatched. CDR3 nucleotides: TGCGCCAGCCACAGGGACAGGAGTACCTACGAGCAGTACTTC. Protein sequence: CASHRDRSTYEQYF.

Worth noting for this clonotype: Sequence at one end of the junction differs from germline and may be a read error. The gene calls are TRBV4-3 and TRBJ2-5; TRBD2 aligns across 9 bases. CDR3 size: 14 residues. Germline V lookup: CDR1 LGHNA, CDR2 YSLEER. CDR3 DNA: TGCGCCAGCAGCCAAGAGACTAGCGGAGCACTTGTGGACTTC. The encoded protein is CASSQETSGALVDF.

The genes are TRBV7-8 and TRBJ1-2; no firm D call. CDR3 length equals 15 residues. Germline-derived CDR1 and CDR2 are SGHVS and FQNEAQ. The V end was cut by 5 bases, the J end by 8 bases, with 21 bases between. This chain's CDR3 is CASSTLLTGLGGYTF. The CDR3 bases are TGTGCCAGCAGCACCCTTTTAACGGGGTTAGGGGGCTACACCTTC.

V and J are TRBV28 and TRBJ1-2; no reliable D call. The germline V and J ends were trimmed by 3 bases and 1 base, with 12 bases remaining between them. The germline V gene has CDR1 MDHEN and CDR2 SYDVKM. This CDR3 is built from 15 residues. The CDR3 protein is CASSFRILVNYGYTF. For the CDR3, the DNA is TGTGCCAGCAGTTTTCGTATTTTGGTTAACTATGGCTACACCTTC.

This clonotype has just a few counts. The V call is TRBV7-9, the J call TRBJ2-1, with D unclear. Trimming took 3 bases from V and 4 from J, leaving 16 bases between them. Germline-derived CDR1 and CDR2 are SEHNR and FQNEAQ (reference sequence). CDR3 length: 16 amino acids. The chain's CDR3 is CASSLGTLLLYNEQFF. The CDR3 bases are TGTGCCAGCAGCTTGGGTACTCTTCTCTTATACAATGAGCAGTTCTTC.

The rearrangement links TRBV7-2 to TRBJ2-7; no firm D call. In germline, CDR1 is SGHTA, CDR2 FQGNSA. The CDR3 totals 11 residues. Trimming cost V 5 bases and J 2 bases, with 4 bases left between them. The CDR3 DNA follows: TGTGCCAGCAGCGCGACCTACGAGCAGTACTTC. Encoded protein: CASSATYEQYF.

DNA of the CDR3: TGTGCCACCAGCAGAGATCTATACTCCTACGAGCAGTACTTC. Residues: CATSRDLYSYEQYF. The chain recombines TRBV15 with TRBJ2-7; no definite D call. CDR1 LNHNV and CDR2 YYDKDF come from the germline V gene (reference sequence). V dropped 0 bases and J dropped 0 bases, with 6 bases sitting between them. CDR3 size: 14 residues.